Sequencing of this TCR beta chain was carried out in a study of shared clonotypes between healthy human individuals. This table comes from immunoSEQ multiplex PCR, and its TCRdb copy is limited to in-frame clones, with some not included. The table lists hundreds of thousands of clones, over 65% of them singletons, with over 1.5% in the top ten. For this clone: Its target is not known.

J lost 1 base, V lost 5 bases, and 10 bases had no gene match. Per germline, CDR1 MDHEN and CDR2 SYDVKM. The CDR3 runs to 16 residues. Broader study findings: Clonotype sharing among donors likely depends on sequencing depth.

The sequencing input was memory CD4+ T cells sorted from blood. Sample subset: CD45RA-negative fraction. The chain joins TRBV28 to TRBJ1-1, with 7 bases identical to TRBD1. The source is a woman aged 25 to 39 in good health. The DNA for the CDR3 is TGTGCCAGCAGTAACCCACAGGGGCTGGGGAACACTGAAGCTTTCTTT. As protein: CASSNPQGLGNTEAFF.